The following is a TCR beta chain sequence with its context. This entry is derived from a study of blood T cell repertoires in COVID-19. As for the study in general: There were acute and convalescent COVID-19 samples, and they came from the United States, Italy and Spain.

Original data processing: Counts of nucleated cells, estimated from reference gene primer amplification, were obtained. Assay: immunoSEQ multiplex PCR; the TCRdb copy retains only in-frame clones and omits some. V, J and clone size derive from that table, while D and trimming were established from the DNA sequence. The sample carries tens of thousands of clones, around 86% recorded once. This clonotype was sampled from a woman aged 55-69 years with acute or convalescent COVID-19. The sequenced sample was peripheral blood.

CDR3 DNA sequence: TGTGCCAGCAGCGCCCGGACAGCATCAGATACGCAGTATTTT. Translated, it gives CASSARTASDTQYF. V and J are TRBV5-6 and TRBJ2-3, with a weak D call TRBD1 (6 bases). Germline assignment: CDR1 SGHDT and CDR2 YYEEEE. V lost 4 bases and J lost 4, with 13 bases in between. This CDR3 has 14 residues.